The rows below give T cell receptor beta chains drawn from one sample of a study of radiotherapy plus CTLA-4 blockade in lung cancer. Data came from immunoSEQ multiplex PCR; TCRdb stores just in-frame clones and leaves some out. Seen here are tens of thousands of clones, 85% observed once, and the top ten hold 25% to 35%. This sample comprised peripheral blood, obtained from a patient treated with radiotherapy plus ipilimumab. These receptors came from a human donor with non-small cell lung cancer whose response to radiotherapy plus ipilimumab could not be evaluated. Both conserved end residues are part of each CDR3. D genes are given only for firm matches. Size tells how often a clone was seen (once, few, many) or the class of an expanded clone, and some rows leave it out.

size	V	J	D	CDR3	DNA
.	TRBV11-2	TRBJ2-5	TRBD2	CASSLGTSGSQETQYF	TGTGCCAGCAGCTTAGGGACTAGCGGGAGCCAAGAGACCCAGTACTTC
.	TRBV7-3	TRBJ2-6	.	CASTPQRVSGANVLTF	TGTGCCAGCACCCCTCAGAGGGTCTCTGGGGCCAACGTCCTGACTTTC
.	TRBV6-5	TRBJ2-7	TRBD1	CASSRPGQGGYEQYF	TGTGCCAGCAGCCGACCGGGACAGGGTGGTTACGAGCAGTACTTC
few	TRBV6-1	TRBJ1-2	TRBD1	CASTPGGTDYGYTF	TGTGCCAGCACCCCAGGTGGGACAGACTATGGCTACACCTTC
.	TRBV2	TRBJ2-7	.	CAGRSSSPGVREQYF	TGTGCCGGCAGATCATCCAGTCCGGGGGTGAGGGAGCAGTACTTC
.	TRBV6-5	TRBJ1-1	.	CASSRREKNTEAFF	TGTGCCAGCAGTCGACGGGAAAAAAACACTGAAGCTTTCTTT
.	TRBV7-7	TRBJ1-3	.	CASSLGPGSGNTIYF	TGTGCTAGCAGCTTAGGGCCAGGCTCTGGAAACACCATATATTTT
.	TRBV7-2	TRBJ2-3	.	CASSPLGGALITDTQYF	TGTGCCAGCAGCCCTCTTGGGGGGGCACTTATTACAGATACGCAGTATTTT
.	TRBV19	TRBJ1-5	.	CASSPPMDRSQPQHF	TGTGCCAGTAGTCCCCCAATGGACAGAAGTCAGCCCCAGCATTTT
few	TRBV7-2	TRBJ2-3	TRBD2	CASSLSSGRAFGDTQYF	TGTGCCAGCAGCCTATCTAGCGGGAGGGCGTTTGGAGATACGCAGTATTTT
.	TRBV7-2	TRBJ2-7	TRBD1	CASSPARDRGDEQYF	TGTGCCAGCAGCCCGGCCCGGGACAGGGGCGATGAGCAGTACTTC
.	TRBV25-1	TRBJ2-1	.	CASSATGLSYNEQFF	TGTGCCAGCAGTGCAACGGGACTTTCATACAATGAGCAGTTCTTC
once	TRBV7-3	TRBJ2-3	TRBD1	CASSPSPGQGTDTQYF	TGTGCCAGCAGCCCCTCCCCGGGACAGGGCACAGATACGCAGTATTTT
.	TRBV7-8	TRBJ1-4	.	CASSHKRVQGTNEKLFF	TGTGCCAGCAGCCACAAGCGCGTACAGGGAACTAATGAAAAACTGTTTTTT
.	TRBV7-2	TRBJ2-7	TRBD1	CASSFRGQGAYEQYF	TGTGCCAGCAGCTTCCGGGGACAGGGGGCCTACGAGCAGTACTTC
.	TRBV28	TRBJ2-3	TRBD2	CASSPSGTSTDTQYF	TGTGCCAGCAGTCCAAGCGGGACTAGCACAGATACGCAGTATTTT
.	TRBV6-5	TRBJ1-1	.	CASSRQLGSTEAFF	TGTGCCAGCAGTCGACAGCTAGGGTCTACTGAAGCTTTCTTT
.	TRBV28	TRBJ2-7	TRBD1	CASSPIRQGAPYEQYF	TGTGCCAGCAGTCCGATTCGACAGGGGGCCCCCTACGAGCAGTACTTC
once	TRBV7-9	TRBJ2-7	TRBD1	CASSYRQGHQTSYEQYF	TGTGCCAGCAGCTATAGACAGGGGCACCAAACCTCCTACGAGCAGTACTTC
.	TRBV11-3	TRBJ2-3	TRBD2	CASSLSGTRGTDTQYF	TGTGCCAGCAGCTTATCCGGGACTAGAGGCACAGATACGCAGTATTTT
.	TRBV27	TRBJ1-2	.	CASSLQGGYGYTF	TGTGCCAGCAGTTTACAGGGAGGGTATGGCTACACCTTC
.	TRBV4-3	TRBJ2-3	.	CASSQSSPRTDTQYF	TGCGCCAGCAGCCAATCTTCTCCCCGCACAGATACGCAGTATTTT
.	TRBV27	TRBJ1-5	.	CASSWTDNQPQHF	TGTGCCAGCAGTTGGACTGATAATCAGCCCCAGCATTTT
.	TRBV30	TRBJ2-3	.	CAWKQGLSTDTQYF	TGTGCCTGGAAGCAGGGGCTTAGCACAGATACGCAGTATTTT
.	TRBV28	TRBJ2-1	.	CASRSASLVTNNEQFF	TGTGCCAGCAGAAGCGCTAGTTTGGTGACGAACAATGAGCAGTTCTTC
.	TRBV6-5	TRBJ1-5	.	CASRPQGSNQPQHF	TGTGCCAGCAGACCCCAGGGGAGCAATCAGCCCCAGCATTTT
once	TRBV11-2	TRBJ2-7	TRBD1	CASSRGTGTIDEQYF	TGTGCCAGCAGCCGTGGGACAGGGACGATCGACGAGCAGTACTTC